These T cell receptor beta chains were read from a single sample in a study of blood T cell repertoires in COVID-19. Measured with immunoSEQ multiplex PCR; TCRdb has only the in-frame clones, and not every one. The sample lists some 14,000 clones; roughly 73% were seen once. The sample was peripheral blood. These receptors were taken from a boy younger than 10 with active or convalescent COVID-19. Each CDR3 is given with its conserved first and last residue. Fields, in order: clone size, CDR3 length, D gene, V gene, J gene, CDR3 DNA, CDR3 protein. The D gene is left open where the match is weak. Rows may omit the clone size; those that give it use once, few, many or a size class.

NA	15	NA	TRBV28	TRBJ2-7	TGTGCCAGCAGTCCTCGACTCAGCGGATCCTACGAGCAGTACTTC	CASSPRLSGSYEQYF
NA	14	TRBD1	TRBV24-1	TRBJ1-2	TGTGCCACCAGTGCAGGACAGGGGGCGTCTGGCTACACCTTC	CATSAGQGASGYTF
NA	16	NA	TRBV6-2/TRBV6-3	TRBJ2-5	TGTGCCAGCAGTTACCAAACGGGGGACTACCAAGAGACCCAGTACTTC	CASSYQTGDYQETQYF
NA	15	TRBD1	TRBV11-1	TRBJ1-2	TGTGCCAGCAGCGCCTGGGACAGGGGGAAACCTGGCTACACCTTC	CASSAWDRGKPGYTF
NA	14	NA	TRBV18	TRBJ1-2	TGTGCCAGCTCACCACAGGGAAGGGGCTATGGCTACACCTTC	CASSPQGRGYGYTF
NA	15	NA	TRBV27	TRBJ1-5	TGTGCCAGCAGTTCTGGCCACAGGCGCAATCAGCCCCAGCATTTT	CASSSGHRRNQPQHF
few	13	NA	TRBV6-5	TRBJ1-3	TGTGCCAGCAGGACAGGCTTTGGAAACACCATATATTTT	CASRTGFGNTIYF
NA	15	NA	TRBV7-9	TRBJ1-3	TGTGCCAGCAGCTTTAGTTGGAGTTCTGGAAACACCATATATTTT	CASSFSWSSGNTIYF
NA	13	NA	TRBV19	TRBJ1-2	TGTGCCAGTGCCACTTACAGGGACCATGGCTACACCTTC	CASATYRDHGYTF
NA	14	NA	TRBV7-2	TRBJ2-1	TGTGCCAGCAGCTTAGGGAGCCTTCGGCATGAGCAGTTCTTC	CASSLGSLRHEQFF
few	14	NA	TRBV5-1	TRBJ1-1	TGCGCCAGCAGCTTGAGGGGTGCGAACACTGAAGCTTTCTTT	CASSLRGANTEAFF
few	13	NA	TRBV6-6	TRBJ1-1	TGTGCCAGCAGTTCCGTAAGGACAACTGAAGCTTTCTTT	CASSSVRTTEAFF
NA	14	NA	TRBV11-2	TRBJ2-3	TGTGCCAGCAGTCCCGGACTTCGCACAGATACGCAGTATTTT	CASSPGLRTDTQYF
NA	13	NA	TRBV9	TRBJ1-2	TGTGCCAGCAGCGTAGAAGAGTCCTATGGCTACACCTTC	CASSVEESYGYTF
NA	15	TRBD2	TRBV7-7	TRBJ2-1	TGTGCTAGCAGCTCGGGACTAGCGGGAGGCAATGAGCAGTTCTTC	CASSSGLAGGNEQFF
NA	14	NA	TRBV6-6	TRBJ2-3	TGTGCCAGCATTGCGACAGGCACTTCAGATACGCAGTATTTT	CASIATGTSDTQYF
few	13	NA	TRBV2	TRBJ2-7	TGTGCCAGCAACGGGCAGGGGACGTACGAGCAGTACTTC	CASNGQGTYEQYF
NA	13	NA	TRBV12-3/TRBV12-4	TRBJ1-2	TGTGCCAGCAGTTTTATAGGAGGCCTGGGACTAGCCTTC	CASSFIGGLGLAF
NA	15	TRBD1	TRBV6-5	TRBJ1-6	TGTGCCAGCAGTTACAAACTACAGGGGAATTCACCCCTCCACTTT	CASSYKLQGNSPLHF
NA	15	TRBD1	TRBV7-9	TRBJ1-2	TGTGCCAGCAGTCACTCAGACAGGGGGACCTATGGCTACACCTTC	CASSHSDRGTYGYTF
NA	14	NA	TRBV6-1	TRBJ1-5	TGTGCCAGCAGTGATGGAGTGAGCAATCAGCCCCAGCATTTT	CASSDGVSNQPQHF
NA	16	TRBD1	TRBV27	TRBJ1-6	TGTGCCAGCAGTATACATAGGACAGGGTCTGATTCACCCCTCCACTTT	CASSIHRTGSDSPLHF
NA	12	NA	TRBV28	TRBJ1-2	TGTGCCAGCAGTTCCAACAGGGCTCAGTACACCTTC	CASSSNRAQYTF
NA	14	TRBD1	TRBV5-6	TRBJ2-4	TGTGCCAGCGGTCAACCGGGACAGGGGTACATTCAGTACTTC	CASGQPGQGYIQYF
NA	15	NA	TRBV7-3	TRBJ2-1	TGTGCCAGCAGCCGAGGCCAGCGGCCCTACAATGAGCAGTTCTTC	CASSRGQRPYNEQFF
NA	16	NA	TRBV2	TRBJ2-1	TGTGCCAGCAGTCCCAGGGTGGGGAATAACTACAATGAGCAGTTCTTC	CASSPRVGNNYNEQFF
NA	16	TRBD2	TRBV27	TRBJ2-5	TGTGCCAGCAGGAAGTCCAGCGGGGTTCCGTGGGAGACCCAGTACTTC	CASRKSSGVPWETQYF
NA	16	TRBD1	TRBV30	TRBJ1-5	TGTGCCTGGAGTCCCACAGGGGCCCGAGTTCGTCAGCCCCAGCATTTT	CAWSPTGARVRQPQHF
NA	14	NA	TRBV5-1	TRBJ2-7	TGCGCCAGCAGCTTGGGCACTGTTAGAAACGAGCAGTACTTC	CASSLGTVRNEQYF
NA	14	TRBD1	TRBV9	TRBJ2-7	TGTGCCAGCAGCCCACAGGGGGCGCGCTACGAGCAGTACTTC	CASSPQGARYEQYF
NA	15	TRBD2	TRBV6-5	TRBJ2-1	TGTGCCAGCAGCCTTACTAGCGGGACCTACAATGAGCAGTTCTTC	CASSLTSGTYNEQFF
medium-sized	17	TRBD2	TRBV7-6	TRBJ2-3	TGTGCCAGCAGCTTAGGAGCGGGAGGGCCAGGAACAGATACGCAGTATTTT	CASSLGAGGPGTDTQYF